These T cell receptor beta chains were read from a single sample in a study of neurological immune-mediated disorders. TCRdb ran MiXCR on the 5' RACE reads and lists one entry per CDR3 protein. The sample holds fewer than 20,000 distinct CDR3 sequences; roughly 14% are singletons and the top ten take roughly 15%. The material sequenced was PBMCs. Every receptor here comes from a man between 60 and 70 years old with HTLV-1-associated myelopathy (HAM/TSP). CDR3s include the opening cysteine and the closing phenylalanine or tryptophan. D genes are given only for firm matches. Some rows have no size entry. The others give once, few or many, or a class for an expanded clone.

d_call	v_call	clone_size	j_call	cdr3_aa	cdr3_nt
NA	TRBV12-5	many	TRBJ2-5	CASGRTEETQYF	TGTGCTAGTGGTCGAACCGAAGAGACCCAGTACTTC
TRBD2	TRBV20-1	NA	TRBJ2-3	CSTSASGRGTDTQYF	TGCAGTACTAGCGCATCGGGAAGGGGCACAGATACGCAGTATTTT
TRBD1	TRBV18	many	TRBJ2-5	CASSTGTGVIPQETQYF	TGTGCCAGCTCTACCGGGACAGGGGTAATCCCCCAAGAGACCCAGTACTTC
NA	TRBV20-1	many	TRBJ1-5	CSALPDSDQPQHF	TGCAGTGCCCTGCCGGACAGTGATCAGCCCCAGCATTTT
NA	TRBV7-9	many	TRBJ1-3	CASSLAGTASGNTIYF	TGTGCCAGCAGCTTAGCGGGGACGGCCTCTGGAAACACCATATATTTT
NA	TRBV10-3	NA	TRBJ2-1	CAISEEAGLYNEQFF	TGTGCCATCAGTGAGGAGGCGGGGCTGTACAATGAGCAGTTCTTC
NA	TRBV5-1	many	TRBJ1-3	CASSMGTGYGNTIYF	TGCGCCAGCAGCATGGGAACAGGGTACGGAAACACCATATATTTT
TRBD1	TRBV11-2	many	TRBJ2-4	CASSLVSGQGNIQYF	TGTGCCAGCAGCTTAGTGTCGGGACAGGGGAACATTCAGTACTTC
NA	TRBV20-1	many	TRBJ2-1	CSAWPGGVVQFF	TGCAGTGCTTGGCCCGGGGGAGTTGTGCAGTTCTTC
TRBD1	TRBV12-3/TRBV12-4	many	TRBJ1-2	CATGTDNNYGYTF	TGTGCCACCGGGACAGATAATAACTATGGCTACACCTTC
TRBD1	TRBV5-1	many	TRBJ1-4	CASSPGQGALGNEKLFF	TGCGCCTCCTCTCCAGGACAGGGGGCGCTTGGTAATGAAAAACTGTTTTTT
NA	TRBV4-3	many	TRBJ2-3	CASSQDPLVDESPDTQYF	TGCGCCAGCAGCCAAGACCCCCTAGTAGACGAGTCCCCAGATACGCAGTATTTT
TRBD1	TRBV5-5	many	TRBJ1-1	CASSLRVGTANTEAFF	TGTGCCAGCAGCTTGAGGGTCGGGACAGCGAACACTGAAGCTTTCTTT
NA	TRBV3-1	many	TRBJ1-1	CASSQAGELNMNTEAFF	TGTGCCAGCAGCCAAGCCGGGGAGCTAAACATGAACACTGAAGCTTTCTTT
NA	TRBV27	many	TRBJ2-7	CASMGRRAGPYEQYF	TGTGCCAGCATGGGGAGGAGGGCAGGCCCCTACGAGCAGTACTTC
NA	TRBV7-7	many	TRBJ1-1	CASSLAEGTEAFF	TGTGCCAGCAGCTTAGCCGAGGGTACTGAAGCTTTCTTT
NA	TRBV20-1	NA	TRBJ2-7	CSASGRGVAGNEQYF	TGCAGTGCTAGTGGTCGCGGTGTGGCCGGCAACGAGCAGTACTTC
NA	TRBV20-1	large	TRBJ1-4	CSAPDKREKLFF	TGCAGTGCTCCAGACAAACGGGAAAAACTGTTTTTT
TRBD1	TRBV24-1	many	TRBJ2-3	CATSRGGALTDTQYF	TGTGCCACCAGTCGAGGGGGCGCGCTTACAGATACGCAGTATTTT
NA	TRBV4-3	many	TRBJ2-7	CASSPSGSSYEQYF	TGCGCCAGCAGCCCTAGTGGGAGCTCCTACGAGCAGTACTTC